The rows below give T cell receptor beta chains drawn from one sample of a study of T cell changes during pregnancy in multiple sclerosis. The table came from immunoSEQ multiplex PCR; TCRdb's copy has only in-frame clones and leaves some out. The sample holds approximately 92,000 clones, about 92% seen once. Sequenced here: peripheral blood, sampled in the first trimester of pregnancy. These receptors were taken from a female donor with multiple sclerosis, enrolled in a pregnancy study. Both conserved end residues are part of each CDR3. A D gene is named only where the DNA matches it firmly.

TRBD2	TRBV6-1	CASSEGTSGDF
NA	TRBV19	CASSIGTLEAFF
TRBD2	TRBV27	CASKAGGLRETQYF
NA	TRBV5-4	CASSLDPGVYGYTF
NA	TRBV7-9	CASIPDFPTGNTIYF
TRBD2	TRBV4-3	CASSQGIAGEWELFF
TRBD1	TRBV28	CASSPLRDRVSYGYTF
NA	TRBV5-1	CASSVRQPTSTDTQYF
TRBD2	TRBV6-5	CASSLVGAGGRNEQFF
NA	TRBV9	CASSPTALARAKNIQYF
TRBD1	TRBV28	CASSPGALQGGTKNIQYF
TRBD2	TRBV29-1	CSVEGGVGEQYF
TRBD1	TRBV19	CASSIALGQGKYF
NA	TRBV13	CASSLVRNTGELFF
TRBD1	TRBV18	CASSPGTAPNVEAFF
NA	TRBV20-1	CSAREGYEQYF
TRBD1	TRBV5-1	CASSGDSYYEQYF
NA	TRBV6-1	CASSGSGNPYEQYF
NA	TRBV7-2	CASSPGGTGTDTQYF
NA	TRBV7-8	CASSLAGVTEAFF
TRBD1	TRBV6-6	CASSLDRGSGNTIYF
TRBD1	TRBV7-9	CASSFPDRTSTDTQYF
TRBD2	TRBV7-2	CASSGKGLAGGYEQFF
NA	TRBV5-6	CASSTRGRANEKLFF
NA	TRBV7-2	CASSSPLRDSAFF
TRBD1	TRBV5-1	CASSLGQGIAKNIQYF
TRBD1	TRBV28	CASRRDRANNEQFF
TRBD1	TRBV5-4	CASSLEGQVPRTDTQYF
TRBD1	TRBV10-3	CAISEPDRESRNEQFF
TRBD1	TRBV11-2	CASSRTGRYEQYF
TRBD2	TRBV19	CASSFWVAGVPYNEQFF
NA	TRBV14	CASSQAAYEQYF
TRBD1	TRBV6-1	CASSTPTGLPYEQYF
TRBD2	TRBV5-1	CASSLQAGRREQYF
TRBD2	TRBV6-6	CASSPSGRGYEQYF
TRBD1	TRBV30	CAWSQGVGGYTF
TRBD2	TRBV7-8	CASSLGTSGSPSQIREQYF
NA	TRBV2	CASSEGTRYGYTF
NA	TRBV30	CAWSVGGVGGYTF
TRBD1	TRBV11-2	CASRSRTGPNTEAFF
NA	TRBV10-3	CAISGTGTGGEKLFF
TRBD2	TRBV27	CASRPSGSYEQYF
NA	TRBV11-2	CASTSAGNSGNTIYF
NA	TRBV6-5	CASSPSGRTEAFF
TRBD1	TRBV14	CASSPDRGRGYEQYF